This record concerns one TCR beta chain sequence. The data originate from a study of human T cells and chemical hapten exposure. This sample's time point: healthy volunteer bleed at 2 weeks. RNA extraction used unfractionated whole blood as the source of total RNA. The CDR3 loop spans 16 amino acids. Germline V gene lookup returns CDR1 KGHSH and CDR2 LQKENI. After removal of 1 base from V and 5 bases from J, the junction contained 8 bases not matched to a gene. TCRdb used MiXCR to reprocess the RACE reads, holding one entry per CDR3 protein. The table records 100,000 to 150,000 distinct CDR3 sequences, approximately 9.1% of them present only once.

The chain has TRBV18 and TRBJ2-1, with 7 bases that match TRBD2. The origin of this receptor is a male donor in good health. Some clones in this sample may be carry-over from other donors' samples. What was sequenced was whole blood. The CDR3: CASSPLGLADHNEQFF. Here the CDR3 DNA reads TGTGCCAGCTCACCACTCGGGCTAGCGGACCACAATGAGCAGTTCTTC.